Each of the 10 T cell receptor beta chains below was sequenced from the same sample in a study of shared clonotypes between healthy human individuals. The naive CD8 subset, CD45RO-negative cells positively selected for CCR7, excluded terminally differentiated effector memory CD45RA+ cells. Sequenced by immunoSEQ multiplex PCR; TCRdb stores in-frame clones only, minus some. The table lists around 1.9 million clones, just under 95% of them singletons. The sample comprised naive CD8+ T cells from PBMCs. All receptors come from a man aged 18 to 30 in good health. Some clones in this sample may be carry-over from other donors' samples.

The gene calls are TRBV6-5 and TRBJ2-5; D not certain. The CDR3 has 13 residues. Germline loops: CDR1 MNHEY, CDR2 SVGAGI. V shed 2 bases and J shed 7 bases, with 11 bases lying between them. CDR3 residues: CASSYEGDGTQYF. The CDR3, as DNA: TGTGCCAGCAGTTACGAAGGTGATGGGACCCAGTACTTC.

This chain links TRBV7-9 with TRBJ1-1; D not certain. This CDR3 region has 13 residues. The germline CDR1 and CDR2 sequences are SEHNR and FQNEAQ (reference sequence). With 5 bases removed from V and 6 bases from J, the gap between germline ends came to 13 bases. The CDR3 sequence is CASSPPPTAEAFF. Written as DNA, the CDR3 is TGTGCCAGCAGCCCCCCACCGACCGCTGAAGCTTTCTTT.

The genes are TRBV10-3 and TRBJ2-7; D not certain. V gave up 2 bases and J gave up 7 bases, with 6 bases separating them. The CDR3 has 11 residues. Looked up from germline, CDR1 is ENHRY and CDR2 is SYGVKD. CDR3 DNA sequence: TGTGCCATCAGTGAGATAGGTGAGCAGTACTTC. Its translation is CAISEIGEQYF.

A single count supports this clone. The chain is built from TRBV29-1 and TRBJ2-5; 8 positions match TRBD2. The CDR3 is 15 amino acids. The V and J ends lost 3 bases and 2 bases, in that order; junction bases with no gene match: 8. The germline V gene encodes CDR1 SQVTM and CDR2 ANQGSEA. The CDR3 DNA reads TGCAGCGTTGACAGTTGGACTAGCCTACAAGAGACCCAGTACTTC. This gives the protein CSVDSWTSLQETQYF.

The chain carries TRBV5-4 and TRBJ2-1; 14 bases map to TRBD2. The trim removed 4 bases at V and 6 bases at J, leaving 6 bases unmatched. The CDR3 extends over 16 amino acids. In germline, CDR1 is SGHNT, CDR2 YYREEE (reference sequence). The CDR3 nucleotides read TGTGCCAGCAGCGCGGGACTAGCGGGAGAGGGCAATGAGCAGTTCTTC. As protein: CASSAGLAGEGNEQFF.

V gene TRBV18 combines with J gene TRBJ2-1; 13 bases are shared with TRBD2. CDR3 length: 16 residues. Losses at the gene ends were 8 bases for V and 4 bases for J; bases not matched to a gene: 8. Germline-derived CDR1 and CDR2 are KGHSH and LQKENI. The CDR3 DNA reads TGTGCCAGCGCTTCCTCACTAGCGGGAGGGTACAATGAGCAGTTCTTC. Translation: CASASSLAGGYNEQFF.

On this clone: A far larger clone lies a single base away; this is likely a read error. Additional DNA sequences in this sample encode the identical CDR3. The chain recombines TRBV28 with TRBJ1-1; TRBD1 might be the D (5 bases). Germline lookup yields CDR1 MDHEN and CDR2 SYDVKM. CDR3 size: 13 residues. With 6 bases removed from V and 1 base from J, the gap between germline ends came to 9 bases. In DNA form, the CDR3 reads TGTGCCAGCAGGGGGACGGGGAACACTGAAGCTTTCTTT. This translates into CASRGTGNTEAFF.

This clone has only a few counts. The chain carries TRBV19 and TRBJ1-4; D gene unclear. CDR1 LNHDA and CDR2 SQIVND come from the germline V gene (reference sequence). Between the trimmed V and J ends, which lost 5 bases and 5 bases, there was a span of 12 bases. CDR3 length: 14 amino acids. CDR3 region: CASSPRRVNEKLFF. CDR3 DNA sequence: TGTGCCAGTAGTCCTCGGAGGGTAAATGAAAAACTGTTTTTT.

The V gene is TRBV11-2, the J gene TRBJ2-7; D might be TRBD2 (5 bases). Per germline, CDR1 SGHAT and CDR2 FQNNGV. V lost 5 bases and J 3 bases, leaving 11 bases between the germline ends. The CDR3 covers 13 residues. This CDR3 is CASSTRWGYEQYF. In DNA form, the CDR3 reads TGTGCCAGCAGCACTAGATGGGGCTACGAGCAGTACTTC.

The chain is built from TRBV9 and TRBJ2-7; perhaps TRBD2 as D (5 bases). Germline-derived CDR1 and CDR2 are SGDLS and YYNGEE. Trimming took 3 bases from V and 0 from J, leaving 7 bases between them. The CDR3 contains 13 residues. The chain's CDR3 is CASSAGNSYEQYF. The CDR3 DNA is TGTGCCAGCAGCGCGGGAAACTCCTACGAGCAGTACTTC.